This T cell receptor (beta chain) was profiled in a study of shared clonotypes between healthy human individuals. CDR1 SGHDN and CDR2 FVKESK come from the germline V gene. The CDR3 runs 13 residues. V lost 6 bases to trimming and J lost 4 bases, with 12 bases between them. Study-wide results and caveats: The study found 4.5% to 5% of naive CD4 clonotypes shared across several donors.

This clone showed up just a few times. Its matching antigen is unknown. Original processing methods: From ImmunoSEQ came sequences covering only the junction and carrying no quality scores, so filtering differed. This table comes from immunoSEQ multiplex PCR, and its TCRdb copy is limited to in-frame clones, with some not included. That table furnishes V, J and clone size, whereas the DNA furnished D and trimming. The profile shows roughly 1 million clones, roughly 70% of them singletons. The receptor's source is a man younger than 35 in good health. The sample taken for sequencing was memory CD4+ T cells sorted from blood. Documented subset: CD45RA-negative fraction. The rearrangement links TRBV14 to TRBJ1-1; D remains ambiguous. CDR3 residues: CASRLQRGTEAFF. CDR3 bases: TGTGCCAGCAGATTACAGCGGGGCACTGAAGCTTTCTTT.